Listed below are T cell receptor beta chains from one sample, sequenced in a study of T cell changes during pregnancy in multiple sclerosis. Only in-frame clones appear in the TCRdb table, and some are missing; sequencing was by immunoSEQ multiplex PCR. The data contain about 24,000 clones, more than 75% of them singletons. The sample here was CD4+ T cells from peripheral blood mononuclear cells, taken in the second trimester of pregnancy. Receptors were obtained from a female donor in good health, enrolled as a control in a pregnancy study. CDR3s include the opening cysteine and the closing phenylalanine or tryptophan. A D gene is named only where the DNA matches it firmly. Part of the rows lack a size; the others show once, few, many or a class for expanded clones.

cdr3_aa: CASSLSQGGNYGYTF; cdr3_nt: TGTGCCAGCAGTTTATCACAGGGCGGGAACTATGGCTACACCTTC; j_call: TRBJ1-2; d_call: NA; v_call: TRBV27; clone_size: NA
cdr3_aa: CASSLNSNTGELFF; cdr3_nt: TGCGCCAGCAGCTTGAACAGCAACACCGGGGAGCTGTTTTTT; j_call: TRBJ2-2; d_call: NA; v_call: TRBV5-1; clone_size: NA
cdr3_aa: CASSFDGRFYEQYF; cdr3_nt: TGCGCCAGCAGCTTTGACGGGAGGTTCTACGAGCAGTACTTC; j_call: TRBJ2-7; d_call: TRBD2; v_call: TRBV5-1; clone_size: NA
cdr3_aa: CASSVAGAGVWNEQFF; cdr3_nt: TGTGCCAGCAGCGTAGCAGGGGCCGGAGTGTGGAATGAGCAGTTCTTC; j_call: TRBJ2-1; d_call: NA; v_call: TRBV9; clone_size: few
cdr3_aa: CASSPGTGRAVEQFF; cdr3_nt: TGTGCCAGTAGTCCCGGGACAGGGCGGGCGGTAGAGCAGTTCTTC; j_call: TRBJ2-1; d_call: TRBD1; v_call: TRBV19; clone_size: NA
cdr3_aa: CASSAVMGRETQYF; cdr3_nt: TGCGCCAGCAGTGCTGTGATGGGCCGAGAGACCCAGTACTTC; j_call: TRBJ2-5; d_call: NA; v_call: TRBV5-1; clone_size: NA
cdr3_aa: CASSQDKDWRSPNTEAFF; cdr3_nt: TGTGCCAGCAGCCAAGATAAAGATTGGAGGTCCCCTAACACTGAAGCTTTCTTT; j_call: TRBJ1-1; d_call: NA; v_call: TRBV14; clone_size: NA
cdr3_aa: CASSVTGDTGELFF; cdr3_nt: TGCGCCAGCAGCGTGACAGGGGACACCGGGGAGCTGTTTTTT; j_call: TRBJ2-2; d_call: TRBD1; v_call: TRBV5-1; clone_size: NA
cdr3_aa: CASSSSWAAAYEQYF; cdr3_nt: TGTGCCAGCAGCTCCTCATGGGCAGCTGCCTACGAGCAGTACTTC; j_call: TRBJ2-7; d_call: NA; v_call: TRBV13; clone_size: NA
cdr3_aa: CASSAGGLDTQYF; cdr3_nt: TGTGCCAGCAGCGCGGGGGGCCTCGATACGCAGTATTTT; j_call: TRBJ2-3; d_call: TRBD2; v_call: TRBV5-4; clone_size: NA
cdr3_aa: CSVQTGATFPTEAFF; cdr3_nt: TGCAGCGTTCAGACAGGGGCTACGTTCCCCACTGAAGCTTTCTTT; j_call: TRBJ1-1; d_call: TRBD1; v_call: TRBV29-1; clone_size: NA
cdr3_aa: CASSSVAGKRETQYF; cdr3_nt: TGTGCCAGTAGTTCGGTGGCGGGAAAGCGGGAGACCCAGTACTTC; j_call: TRBJ2-5; d_call: NA; v_call: TRBV19; clone_size: NA
cdr3_aa: CASGETGDNEQFF; cdr3_nt: TGTGCCAGCGGTGAGACAGGGGATAATGAGCAGTTCTTC; j_call: TRBJ2-1; d_call: NA; v_call: TRBV21-1; clone_size: NA
cdr3_aa: CASSVGGTEAFF; cdr3_nt: TGTGCCAGCAGCGTAGGAGGCACTGAAGCTTTCTTT; j_call: TRBJ1-1; d_call: NA; v_call: TRBV9; clone_size: NA
cdr3_aa: CASSFEQAGLAGELFF; cdr3_nt: TGTGCCAGCAGCTTCGAGCAAGCGGGACTAGCTGGGGAGCTGTTTTTT; j_call: TRBJ2-2; d_call: TRBD2; v_call: TRBV7-6; clone_size: NA
cdr3_aa: CATSPLDRAYGYTF; cdr3_nt: TGTGCCACCAGCCCCTTAGACAGGGCCTATGGCTACACCTTC; j_call: TRBJ1-2; d_call: TRBD1; v_call: TRBV15; clone_size: once
cdr3_aa: CASSIAETGLNEKLFF; cdr3_nt: TGCGCCAGCAGCATTGCCGAGACTGGACTTAATGAAAAACTGTTTTTT; j_call: TRBJ1-4; d_call: NA; v_call: TRBV5-1; clone_size: NA
cdr3_aa: CASSRRGLAVSYEQYF; cdr3_nt: TGTGCCAGCAGCCGCCGGGGACTAGCGGTATCCTACGAGCAGTACTTC; j_call: TRBJ2-7; d_call: TRBD2; v_call: TRBV5-8; clone_size: NA
cdr3_aa: CASSDPEQVSTEAFF; cdr3_nt: TGTGCCAGCTCCGACCCCGAACAGGTTAGCACTGAAGCTTTCTTT; j_call: TRBJ1-1; d_call: NA; v_call: TRBV5-4; clone_size: NA
cdr3_aa: CASSYVAGDYEQYF; cdr3_nt: TGTGCCAGCAGTTACGTTGCGGGAGACTACGAGCAGTACTTC; j_call: TRBJ2-7; d_call: TRBD2; v_call: TRBV6-5; clone_size: NA
cdr3_aa: CASSQERTEGTRNWETQYF; cdr3_nt: TGCGCCAGCAGCCAAGAACGGACCGAAGGGACTAGAAATTGGGAGACCCAGTACTTC; j_call: TRBJ2-5; d_call: TRBD2; v_call: TRBV4-1; clone_size: once
cdr3_aa: CASSQDTGTTDTQYF; cdr3_nt: TGCGCCAGCAGCCAAGATACAGGGACCACAGATACGCAGTATTTT; j_call: TRBJ2-3; d_call: NA; v_call: TRBV4-1; clone_size: NA
cdr3_aa: CASSPGQNTEAFF; cdr3_nt: TGTGCCAGCTCACCGGGACAGAACACTGAAGCTTTCTTT; j_call: TRBJ1-1; d_call: NA; v_call: TRBV18; clone_size: NA
cdr3_aa: CASSPGPGLAVLAKNIQYF; cdr3_nt: TGTGCCAGCAGCCCCGGACCGGGACTAGCGGTTCTAGCCAAAAACATTCAGTACTTC; j_call: TRBJ2-4; d_call: TRBD2; v_call: TRBV11-1; clone_size: once
cdr3_aa: CASSRTLRNEQFF; cdr3_nt: TGTGCCAGCAGTAGGACTCTCCGCAATGAGCAGTTCTTC; j_call: TRBJ2-1; d_call: NA; v_call: TRBV25-1; clone_size: NA
cdr3_aa: CASSQVPGTGGNQPQHF; cdr3_nt: TGCGCCAGCAGCCAAGTCCCCGGGACAGGGGGGAATCAGCCCCAGCATTTT; j_call: TRBJ1-5; d_call: TRBD1; v_call: TRBV4-1; clone_size: NA
cdr3_aa: CASSQGGRGTQYF; cdr3_nt: TGCGCCAGCAGCCAAGGCGGGCGGGGTACGCAGTATTTT; j_call: TRBJ2-3; d_call: NA; v_call: TRBV4-1; clone_size: NA
cdr3_aa: CASSGRWDRSYNEQFF; cdr3_nt: TGTGCCAGCAGCGGTAGGTGGGACAGGTCCTACAATGAGCAGTTCTTC; j_call: TRBJ2-1; d_call: TRBD1; v_call: TRBV7-2; clone_size: NA
cdr3_aa: CASIPLGAANSPLHF; cdr3_nt: TGTGCCAGCATTCCTCTGGGGGCGGCGAATTCACCCCTCCACTTT; j_call: TRBJ1-6; d_call: NA; v_call: TRBV6-5; clone_size: NA
cdr3_aa: CASSISAGTNTGELFF; cdr3_nt: TGTGCCAGTAGTATATCCGCAGGGACGAACACCGGGGAGCTGTTTTTT; j_call: TRBJ2-2; d_call: NA; v_call: TRBV19; clone_size: once
cdr3_aa: CASSSGLAYNEQFF; cdr3_nt: TGTGCCAGCAGCTCGGGACTAGCGTACAATGAGCAGTTCTTC; j_call: TRBJ2-1; d_call: TRBD2; v_call: TRBV7-9; clone_size: NA
cdr3_aa: CASSEDDPGGYGYTF; cdr3_nt: TGTGCCAGCAGCGAGGATGACCCAGGGGGCTATGGCTACACCTTC; j_call: TRBJ1-2; d_call: TRBD1; v_call: TRBV7-8; clone_size: NA
cdr3_aa: CASSLDAGSVNEQFF; cdr3_nt: TGTGCCAGCAGCTTAGACGCGGGATCAGTCAATGAGCAGTTCTTC; j_call: TRBJ2-1; d_call: NA; v_call: TRBV11-1; clone_size: once
cdr3_aa: CASSLSIGDRVNSGEKLFF; cdr3_nt: TGCGCCAGCAGCCTTTCAATCGGGGACAGGGTAAACTCGGGGGAAAAACTGTTTTTT; j_call: TRBJ1-4; d_call: TRBD1; v_call: TRBV4-3; clone_size: NA
cdr3_aa: CASTQSRDRSDFYGYTF; cdr3_nt: TGTGCCAGTACTCAGTCCCGGGACAGGTCCGATTTCTATGGCTACACCTTC; j_call: TRBJ1-2; d_call: TRBD1; v_call: TRBV19; clone_size: NA
cdr3_aa: CASKRGGEQYF; cdr3_nt: TGTGCCTCGAAGCGGGGGGGGGAGCAGTACTTC; j_call: TRBJ2-7; d_call: TRBD2; v_call: TRBV6-5; clone_size: NA
cdr3_aa: CASSLGGGTYNEQFF; cdr3_nt: TGCGCCAGCAGCTTGGGAGGGGGCACCTACAATGAGCAGTTCTTC; j_call: TRBJ2-1; d_call: TRBD1; v_call: TRBV5-1; clone_size: NA
cdr3_aa: CAWRRTVQETQYF; cdr3_nt: TGTGCCTGGAGAAGGACAGTTCAAGAGACCCAGTACTTC; j_call: TRBJ2-5; d_call: NA; v_call: TRBV30; clone_size: NA
cdr3_aa: CAWREGLPGLSPLHF; cdr3_nt: TGTGCCTGGAGGGAAGGTTTGCCAGGGCTATCACCCCTCCACTTT; j_call: TRBJ1-6; d_call: NA; v_call: TRBV30; clone_size: NA
cdr3_aa: CASSPYRIPGGYEQYF; cdr3_nt: TGTGCCAGCAGCCCTTATCGCATACCGGGGGGGTACGAGCAGTACTTC; j_call: TRBJ2-7; d_call: TRBD2; v_call: TRBV7-8; clone_size: NA
cdr3_aa: CASRQVESPLHF; cdr3_nt: TGTGCCAGCCGACAGGTTGAATCACCCCTCCACTTT; j_call: TRBJ1-6; d_call: NA; v_call: TRBV6-4; clone_size: NA
cdr3_aa: CASSVAERGSIYF; cdr3_nt: TGTGCCAGCAGCGTAGCTGAAAGGGGTAGTATATATTTT; j_call: TRBJ1-3; d_call: NA; v_call: TRBV9; clone_size: NA
cdr3_aa: CASSSESGELFF; cdr3_nt: TGTGCCAGCAGTTCGGAGTCCGGGGAGCTGTTTTTT; j_call: TRBJ2-2; d_call: NA; v_call: TRBV6-5; clone_size: once
cdr3_aa: CASSRTDGGGKNEQFF; cdr3_nt: TGTGCCAGCAGCCGAACTGACGGGGGGGGAAAAAATGAGCAGTTCTTC; j_call: TRBJ2-1; d_call: TRBD2; v_call: TRBV4-2; clone_size: NA